Listed here are 12 T cell receptor beta chains from one sample, sequenced in a study of T cell repertoires in cytomegalovirus infection. TCRdb redid the calling of the reads with MiXCR, one entry per CDR3 protein. The profile covers a few hundred thousand distinct CDR3 sequences, with approximately 9.2% appearing a single time and roughly 16% taken by the ten largest. Sequenced input: PBMCs. These receptors were collected from a human donor in good health (CMV status not recorded). Some clones in this sample may be carry-over from other donors' samples.

This clonotype showed up many times. The chain uses TRBV28 and TRBJ2-6, with 7 bases matching TRBD2. With 1 base clipped from V and 0 bases from J, the junction kept 12 bases outside the gene matches. The germline gives CDR1 MDHEN, CDR2 SYDVKM. The CDR3 sequence is 20 residues long. CDR3 in amino acids: CASSLYTWGGQSSGANVLTF. The DNA for the CDR3 is TGTGCCAGCAGTTTATACACGTGGGGAGGGCAGAGCTCTGGGGCCAACGTCCTGACTTTC. The full variable domain, in which reference TRBV28 and TRBJ2-6 provide the parts outside the CDR3, is DVKVTQSSRYLVKRTGEKVFLECVQDMDHENMFWYRQDPGLGLRLIYFSYDVKMKEKGDIPEGYSVSREKKERFSLILESASTNQTSMYLCASSLYTWGGQSSGANVLTFGAGSRLTVL.

CDR3 sequence (DNA): TGCAGTGCTAGAGATAGTTCGACAGGGGACGGCTACACCTTC. This gives the protein CSARDSSTGDGYTF. V and J are TRBV20-1 and TRBJ1-2, with TRBD1 matching over 8 bases. CDR1 DFQATT and CDR2 SNEGSKA come from the germline V gene (reference sequence). With V trimmed by 0 bases and J by 8 bases, 8 bases remained unmatched. The CDR3 runs 14 residues.

This clonotype is labeled medium-sized. The chain couples TRBV7-2 to TRBJ2-7, with D possibly being TRBD1 (6 bases). The CDR3 consists of 17 residues. CDR1 and CDR2 from the germline V gene are SGHTA and FQGNSA. Trimming took off 1 base at V and 7 bases at J, with 23 bases between the two ends. DNA of the CDR3: TGTGCCAGCAGCTTAGACGCGGCAGGGGCCCAACGGGGTGAGCAGTACTTC. Translation: CASSLDAAGAQRGEQYF.

This clonotype was picked up many times. V gene TRBV7-2 combines with J gene TRBJ2-7, with TRBD1 matching 9 bases. Germline CDR1 reads SGHTA; CDR2 reads FQGNSA. V lost 4 bases and J lost 4; bases outside the gene matches: 5. This CDR3 is built from 14 residues. CDR3 protein: CASSSRGQGYEQYF. DNA of the CDR3: TGTGCCAGCAGCTCCCGAGGACAGGGGTACGAGCAGTACTTC.

This clonotype was counted at least ten times. The chain joins TRBV7-6 to TRBJ2-3; tentatively, D is TRBD1 or TRBD2 (6 bases each). V dropped 1 base and J dropped 9 bases, with 14 bases sitting between them. Germline lookup yields CDR1 SGHVS and CDR2 FNYEAQ. The CDR3 totals 14 residues. The CDR3 DNA is TGTGCCAGCAGCTTAGTTCCCCAGGGGAGGACGCAGTATTTT. Translating it yields CASSLVPQGRTQYF.

The table lists this clonotype with many counts. V gene TRBV7-8 combines with J gene TRBJ2-5, with D hard to call. In germline, CDR1 is SGHVS, CDR2 FQNEAQ. The CDR3 totals 15 residues. V was trimmed by 1 base and J by 1 base, leaving 10 bases between them. The chain's CDR3 is CASSLDLGSQETQYF. CDR3 sequence (DNA): TGTGCCAGCAGCTTAGATTTGGGCAGCCAAGAGACCCAGTACTTC. The full variable domain, its missing parts supplied by reference TRBV7-8 and TRBJ2-5, is GAGVSQSPRYKVAKRGQDVALRCDPISGHVSLFWYQQALGQGPEFLTYFQNEAQLDKSGLPSDRFFAERPEGSVSTLKIQRTQQEDSAVYLCASSLDLGSQETQYFGPGTRLLVL.

As concerns this clonotype: An end of the junction differs from the germline gene, which may be a read error. This chain uses TRBV7-2 with TRBJ2-2; TRBD1 aligns across 11 bases. CDR1 and CDR2 from the germline V gene are SGHTA and FQGNSA. This CDR3 has 15 amino acids. This CDR3 is CASSRRTGGNTGELF. The CDR3 nucleotides read TGTGCCAGCAGCAGGCGGACAGGGGGCAACACCGGGGAGCTGTTT. Complete variable domain (other parts from reference TRBV7-2 and TRBJ2-2): GAGVSQSPSNKVTEKGKDVELRCDPISGHTALYWYRQSLGQGLEFLIYFQGNSAPDKSGLPSDRFSAERTGGSVSTLTIQRTQQEDSAVYLCASSRRTGGNTGELFGEGSRLTVL.

CDR3 sequence reads: CSARFSGRIQETQYF. CDR3 nucleotide sequence: TGCAGTGCTAGATTTAGCGGGAGGATCCAAGAGACCCAGTACTTC. The rearrangement joins TRBV20-1 to TRBJ2-5; 10 bases are shared with TRBD2. The length of the CDR3 is 15 residues. V lost 2 bases, J lost 1 base, and 4 bases stayed unmatched. Germline values: CDR1 DFQATT, CDR2 SNEGSKA (reference sequence).

A few counts support this clonotype. This chain uses TRBV6-2 or TRBV6-3 with TRBJ1-5; TRBD1 aligns across 7 bases. The CDR3 loop spans 16 amino acids. Germline values: CDR1 MNHEY, CDR2 SVGEGT. The J segment lost 5 bases and the V segment lost 4 bases, leaving 11 bases of the junction unmatched. This CDR3 is CASSSDRVDRDQPQHF. CDR3 nucleotides: TGTGCCAGCAGTTCTGACAGGGTTGATAGAGATCAGCCCCAGCATTTT.

Of note for this clonotype: This sequence may be a read error, since a much larger clone differs from it by one base. The chain uses TRBV7-3 and TRBJ1-4, with D perhaps matching TRBD1 (5 bases). V shed 1 base and J shed 7 bases, with 16 bases lying between them. Looked up from germline, CDR1 is SGHTA and CDR2 is FQGTGA. The CDR3 is made up of 16 amino acids. The DNA of the CDR3 is TGTGCCAGCAGCTTAAGGGGGAATGGGGTCGGTGAAAAACTGTTTTTT. Encoded protein: CASSLRGNGVGEKLFF.

The chain is built from TRBV11-2 and TRBJ2-2; no definite D call. V was trimmed by 2 bases and J by 5 bases, leaving 12 bases between them. Germline assignment: CDR1 SGHAT and CDR2 FQNNGV. This CDR3 region has 15 residues. The CDR3 loop reads CASSLRVRNTGELFF. The CDR3, as DNA: TGTGCCAGCAGCTTAAGAGTAAGGAATACCGGGGAGCTGTTTTTT.

V is TRBV29-1 and J is TRBJ1-2, with no clear D. The CDR3 has 11 amino acids. Germline CDR1 and CDR2: SQVTM and ANQGSEA. Trimming shortened V by 7 bases and J by 6 bases, and 12 bases separated the two germline ends. CDR3 in amino acids: CSGGGRNGYTF. The CDR3 nucleotides read TGCAGCGGGGGAGGGAGAAATGGCTACACCTTC.